Listed below are T cell receptor beta chains from one sample, sequenced in a study of T cell changes during pregnancy in multiple sclerosis. TCRdb's table, derived via immunoSEQ multiplex PCR, lists solely in-frame clones and lacks some. The data contain some 23,000 clones, roughly 86% of them singletons. The source was CD8+ T cells from peripheral blood mononuclear cells, collected in the first trimester of pregnancy. All receptors derive from a female donor in good health, enrolled as a control in a pregnancy study. CDR3s include the opening cysteine and the closing phenylalanine or tryptophan. D genes are given only for firm matches. For some rows the clone size is stated as once, few or many, or as a class when expanded; others skip it.

v_call	cdr3_length	j_call	clone_size	d_call	cdr3_nt	cdr3_aa
TRBV4-1	18	TRBJ1-6	NA	NA	TGCGCCAGCAGCCAAGAGAGTCCCCGGGTATTCGGGGTTTCACCCCTCCACTTT	CASSQESPRVFGVSPLHF
TRBV10-3	12	TRBJ1-5	NA	TRBD1	TGTGCCTTACAGGGGTTTTATCAGCCCCAGCATTTT	CALQGFYQPQHF
TRBV19	11	TRBJ1-1	NA	NA	TGTGCCAGCCTGAGGAACACTGAAGCTTTCTTT	CASLRNTEAFF
TRBV5-4	13	TRBJ2-7	NA	TRBD2	TGTGCCAGCAGCTCTTCGAGCGGGAACGAGCAGTACTTC	CASSSSSGNEQYF
TRBV7-2	16	TRBJ2-2	NA	TRBD1	TGTGCCAGCAGCCCATGGACAGGGTCGAACACCGGGGAGCTGTTTTTT	CASSPWTGSNTGELFF
TRBV18	16	TRBJ1-2	once	TRBD1	TGTGCCAGCTCACCAACCCGGGACAGGGTGGACTATGGCTACACCTTC	CASSPTRDRVDYGYTF
TRBV9	13	TRBJ2-7	NA	NA	TGTGCCAGCGGCCCTGGGGGGAGCTACGAGCAGTACTTC	CASGPGGSYEQYF
TRBV27	14	TRBJ2-2	NA	NA	TGTGCCAGCAGTCCCAGGGACTTCGGCGGGGAGCTGTTTTTT	CASSPRDFGGELFF
TRBV4-1	11	TRBJ2-7	NA	NA	TGCGCCAGCAGCCGAGGTTACGAGCAGTACTTC	CASSRGYEQYF
TRBV15	15	TRBJ2-3	NA	NA	TGTGCCACCAGCAGAGATCGCGGGGGCACAGATACGCAGTATTTT	CATSRDRGGTDTQYF
TRBV6-6	14	TRBJ1-6	medium-sized	NA	TGTGCCAGCAGTTCGCCAGGGGTGGATTCACCCCTCCACTTT	CASSSPGVDSPLHF
TRBV2	17	TRBJ2-7	NA	TRBD2	TGTGCCAGCAGTCGAGGACTAGCGGGAGATCGTTCCTACGAGCAGTACTTC	CASSRGLAGDRSYEQYF
TRBV6-1	13	TRBJ2-2	NA	TRBD1	TGTGCCAGTCGGGACAGGGCTGCAGGGGAGCTGTTTTTT	CASRDRAAGELFF
TRBV5-5	14	TRBJ1-2	medium-sized	NA	TGTGCCAGCAGCTTGAGTTCAGCTAACTATGGCTACACCTTC	CASSLSSANYGYTF
TRBV10-3	13	TRBJ2-7	few	TRBD1	TGTGCCATCAGCGGGACAGAGTCCTACGAGCAGTACTTC	CAISGTESYEQYF
TRBV5-6	14	TRBJ2-1	NA	TRBD2	TGTGCCAGCAGCTTCCTACTAGCGGACAATGAGCAGTTCTTC	CASSFLLADNEQFF
TRBV4-1	12	TRBJ1-1	NA	NA	TGCGCCAGCAGCCATGGGGACAAGAAAGCTTTCTTT	CASSHGDKKAFF
TRBV5-1	15	TRBJ1-2	NA	NA	TGCGCCAGCAGCTTGGGGACAGCAATCGACTATGGCTACACCTTC	CASSLGTAIDYGYTF
TRBV7-7	15	TRBJ2-3	NA	TRBD1	TGTGCTAGCTACCGGGACAGGGACGCGACAGATACGCAGTATTTT	CASYRDRDATDTQYF
TRBV15	14	TRBJ2-7	NA	TRBD2	TGTGCCACCGGCCCGACTAGCGACCCCTACGAGCAGTACTTC	CATGPTSDPYEQYF